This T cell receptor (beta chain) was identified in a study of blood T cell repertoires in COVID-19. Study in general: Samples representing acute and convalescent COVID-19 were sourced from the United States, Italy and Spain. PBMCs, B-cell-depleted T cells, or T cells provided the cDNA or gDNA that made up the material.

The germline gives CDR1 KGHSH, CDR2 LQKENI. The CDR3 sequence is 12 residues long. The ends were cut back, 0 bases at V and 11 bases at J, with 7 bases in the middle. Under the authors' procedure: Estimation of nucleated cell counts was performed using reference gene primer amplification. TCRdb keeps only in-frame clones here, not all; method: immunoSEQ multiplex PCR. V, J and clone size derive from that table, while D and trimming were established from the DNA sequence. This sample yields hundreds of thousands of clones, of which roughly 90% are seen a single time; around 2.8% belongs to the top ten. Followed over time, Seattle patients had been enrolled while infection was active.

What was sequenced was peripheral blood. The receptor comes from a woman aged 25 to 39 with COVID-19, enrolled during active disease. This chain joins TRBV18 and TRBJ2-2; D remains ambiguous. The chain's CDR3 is CASSPPHFELFF. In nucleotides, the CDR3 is TGTGCCAGCTCACCACCCCACTTCGAGCTGTTTTTT.